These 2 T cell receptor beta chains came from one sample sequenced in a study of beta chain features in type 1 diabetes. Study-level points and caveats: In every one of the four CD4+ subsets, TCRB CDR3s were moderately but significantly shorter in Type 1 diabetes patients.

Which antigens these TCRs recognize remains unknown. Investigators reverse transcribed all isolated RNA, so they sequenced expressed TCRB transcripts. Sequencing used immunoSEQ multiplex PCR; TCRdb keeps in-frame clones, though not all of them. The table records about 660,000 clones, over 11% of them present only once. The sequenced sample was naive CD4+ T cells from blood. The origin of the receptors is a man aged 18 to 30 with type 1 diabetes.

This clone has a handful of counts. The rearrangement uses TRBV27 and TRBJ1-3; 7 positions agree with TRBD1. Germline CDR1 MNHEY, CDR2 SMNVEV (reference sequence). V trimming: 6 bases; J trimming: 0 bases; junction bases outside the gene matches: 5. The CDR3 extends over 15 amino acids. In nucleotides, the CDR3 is TGTGCCAGCAGGCCAACAGGGGCCTCTGGAAACACCATATATTTT. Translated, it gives CASRPTGASGNTIYF.

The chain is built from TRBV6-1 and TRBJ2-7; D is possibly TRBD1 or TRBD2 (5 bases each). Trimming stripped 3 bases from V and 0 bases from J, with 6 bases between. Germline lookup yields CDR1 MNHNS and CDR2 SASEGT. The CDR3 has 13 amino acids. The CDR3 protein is CASSDGTSYEQYF. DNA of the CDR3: TGTGCCAGCAGTGACGGGACCTCCTACGAGCAGTACTTC.